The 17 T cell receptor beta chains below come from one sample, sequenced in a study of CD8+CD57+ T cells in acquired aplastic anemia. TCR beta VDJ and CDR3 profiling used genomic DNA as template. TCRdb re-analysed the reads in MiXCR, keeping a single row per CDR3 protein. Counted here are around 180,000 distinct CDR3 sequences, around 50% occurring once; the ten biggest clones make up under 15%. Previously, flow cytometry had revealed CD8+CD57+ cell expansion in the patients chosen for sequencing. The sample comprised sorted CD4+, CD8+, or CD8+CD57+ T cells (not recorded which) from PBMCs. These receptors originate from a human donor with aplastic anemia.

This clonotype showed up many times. The CDR3 loop is CASSLGDRGYTDTQYF. In DNA form, the CDR3 reads TGCGCCAGCAGCTTGGGGGACAGGGGGTACACAGATACGCAGTATTTT. The V and J genes are TRBV5-1 and TRBJ2-3; the match to TRBD1 covers 11 bases. V was clipped by 0 bases and J by 2 bases; unmatched bases: 2. Germline values: CDR1 SGHRS, CDR2 YFSETQ. The CDR3 runs to 16 residues.

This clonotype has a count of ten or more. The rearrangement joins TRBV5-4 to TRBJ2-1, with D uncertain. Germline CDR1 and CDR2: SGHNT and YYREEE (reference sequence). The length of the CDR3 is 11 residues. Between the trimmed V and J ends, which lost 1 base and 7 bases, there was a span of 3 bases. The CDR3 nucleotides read TGTGCCAGCAGCTTGAGGAATGAGCAGTTCTTC. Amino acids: CASSLRNEQFF.

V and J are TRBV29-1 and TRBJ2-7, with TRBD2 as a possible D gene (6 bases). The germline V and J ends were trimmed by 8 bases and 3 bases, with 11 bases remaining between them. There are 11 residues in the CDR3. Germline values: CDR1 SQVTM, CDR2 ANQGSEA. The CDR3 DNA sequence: TGCAGCCTCCGGGAGCGCTACGAGCAGTACTTC. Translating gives CSLRERYEQYF.

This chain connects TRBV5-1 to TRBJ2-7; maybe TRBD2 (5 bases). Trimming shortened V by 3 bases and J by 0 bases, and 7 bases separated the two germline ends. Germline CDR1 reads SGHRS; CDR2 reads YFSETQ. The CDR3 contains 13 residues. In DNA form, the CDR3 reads TGCGCCAGCAGCTCGGGAAGCTCCTACGAGCAGTACTTC. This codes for CASSSGSSYEQYF.

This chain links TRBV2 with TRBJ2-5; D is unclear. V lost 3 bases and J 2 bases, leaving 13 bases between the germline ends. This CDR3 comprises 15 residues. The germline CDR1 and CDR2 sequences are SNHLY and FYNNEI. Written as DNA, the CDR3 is TGTGCCAGCAGTGAGATTAAGGGTCCGCAAGAGACCCAGTACTTC. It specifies CASSEIKGPQETQYF.

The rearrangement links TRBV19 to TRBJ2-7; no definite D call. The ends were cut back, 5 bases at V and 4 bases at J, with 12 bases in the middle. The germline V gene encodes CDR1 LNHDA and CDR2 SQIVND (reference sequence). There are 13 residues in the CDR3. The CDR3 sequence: CASSPWAGYEQYF. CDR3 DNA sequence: TGTGCCAGTAGTCCATGGGCAGGTTACGAGCAGTACTTC.

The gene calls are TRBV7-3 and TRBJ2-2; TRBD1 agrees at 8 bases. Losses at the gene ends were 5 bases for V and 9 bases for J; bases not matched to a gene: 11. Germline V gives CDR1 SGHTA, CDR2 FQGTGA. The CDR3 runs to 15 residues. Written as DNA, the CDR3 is TGTGCCAGCAGCGACGGGACAGGTTTTGCCCGGGAGCTGTTTTTT. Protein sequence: CASSDGTGFARELFF.

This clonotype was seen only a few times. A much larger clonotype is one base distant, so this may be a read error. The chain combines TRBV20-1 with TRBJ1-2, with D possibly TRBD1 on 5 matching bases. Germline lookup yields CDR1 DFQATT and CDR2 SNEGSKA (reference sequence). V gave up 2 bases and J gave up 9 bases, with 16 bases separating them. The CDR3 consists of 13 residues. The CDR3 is CSARKQDVYSYTF. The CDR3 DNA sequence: TGCAGTGCTAGAAAACAGGACGTATATAGCTACACCTTC.

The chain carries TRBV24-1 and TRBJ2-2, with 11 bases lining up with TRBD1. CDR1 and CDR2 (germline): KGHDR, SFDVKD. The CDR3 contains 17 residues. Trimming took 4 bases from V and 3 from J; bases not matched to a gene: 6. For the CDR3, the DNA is TGTGCCACCAGTGACTTAGGACAGGGGGCCCACACCGGGGAGCTGTTTTTT. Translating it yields CATSDLGQGAHTGELFF.

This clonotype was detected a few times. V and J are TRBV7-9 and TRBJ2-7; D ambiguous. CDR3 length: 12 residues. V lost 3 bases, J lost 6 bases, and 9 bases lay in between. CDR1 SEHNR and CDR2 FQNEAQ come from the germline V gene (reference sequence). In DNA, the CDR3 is TGTGCCAGCAGCTTCCTCAAGGGCGAGCAGTACTTC. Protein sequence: CASSFLKGEQYF.

This chain's CDR3 is CASSLMTGVRDTIYF. The CDR3 DNA reads as TGTGCCAGCAGTTTAATGACAGGGGTTCGGGACACCATATATTTT. The rearrangement joins TRBV28 to TRBJ1-3; 8 bases line up with TRBD1. V was clipped by 2 bases and J by 8 bases; unmatched bases: 8. The CDR3 length is 15 residues. Germline V gene sequence: CDR1 MDHEN, CDR2 SYDVKM.

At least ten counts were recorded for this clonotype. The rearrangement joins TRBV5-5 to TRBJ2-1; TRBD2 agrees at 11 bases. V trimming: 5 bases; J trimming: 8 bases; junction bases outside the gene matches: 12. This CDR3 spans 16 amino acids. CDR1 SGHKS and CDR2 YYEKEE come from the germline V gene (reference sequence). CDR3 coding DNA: TGTGCCAGCAGTTCACTAGCGGGGGCATCGGGAGATGAGCAGTTCTTC. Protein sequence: CASSSLAGASGDEQFF.

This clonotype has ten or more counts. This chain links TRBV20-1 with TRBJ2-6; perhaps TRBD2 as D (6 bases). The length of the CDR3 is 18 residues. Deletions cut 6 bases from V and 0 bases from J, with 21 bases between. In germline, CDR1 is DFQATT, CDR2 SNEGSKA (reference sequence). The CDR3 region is CSAPDAGTTSSGANVLTF. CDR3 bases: TGCAGTGCCCCGGATGCAGGGACGACTAGCTCTGGGGCCAACGTCCTGACTTTC.

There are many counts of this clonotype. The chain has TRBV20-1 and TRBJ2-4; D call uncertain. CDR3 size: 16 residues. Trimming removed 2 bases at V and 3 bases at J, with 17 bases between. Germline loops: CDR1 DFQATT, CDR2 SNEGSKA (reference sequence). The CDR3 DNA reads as TGCAGTGCTAGACCACTGGGTAGTCAAGACAAAAACATTCAGTACTTC. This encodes CSARPLGSQDKNIQYF.

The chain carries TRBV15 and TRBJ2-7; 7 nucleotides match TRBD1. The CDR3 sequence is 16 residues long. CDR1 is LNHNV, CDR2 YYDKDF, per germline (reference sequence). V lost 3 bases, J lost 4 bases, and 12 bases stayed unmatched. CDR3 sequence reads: CATSSTRTGSVYEQYF. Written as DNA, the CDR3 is TGTGCCACCAGCAGCACTCGGACAGGTAGTGTTTACGAGCAGTACTTC.

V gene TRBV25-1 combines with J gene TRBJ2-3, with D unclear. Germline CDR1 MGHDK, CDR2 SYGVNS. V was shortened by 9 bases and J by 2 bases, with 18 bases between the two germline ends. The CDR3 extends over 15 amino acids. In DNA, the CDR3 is TGTGCCAGTGGACCTCACAGAGCATCCACAGATACGCAGTATTTT. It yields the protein CASGPHRASTDTQYF.

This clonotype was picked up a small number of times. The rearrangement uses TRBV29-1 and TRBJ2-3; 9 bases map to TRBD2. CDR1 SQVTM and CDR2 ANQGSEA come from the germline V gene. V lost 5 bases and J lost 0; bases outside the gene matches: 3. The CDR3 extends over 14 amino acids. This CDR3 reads CSVSSGGSTDTQYF. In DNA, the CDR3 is TGCAGCGTTAGCAGCGGGGGGAGCACAGATACGCAGTATTTT.